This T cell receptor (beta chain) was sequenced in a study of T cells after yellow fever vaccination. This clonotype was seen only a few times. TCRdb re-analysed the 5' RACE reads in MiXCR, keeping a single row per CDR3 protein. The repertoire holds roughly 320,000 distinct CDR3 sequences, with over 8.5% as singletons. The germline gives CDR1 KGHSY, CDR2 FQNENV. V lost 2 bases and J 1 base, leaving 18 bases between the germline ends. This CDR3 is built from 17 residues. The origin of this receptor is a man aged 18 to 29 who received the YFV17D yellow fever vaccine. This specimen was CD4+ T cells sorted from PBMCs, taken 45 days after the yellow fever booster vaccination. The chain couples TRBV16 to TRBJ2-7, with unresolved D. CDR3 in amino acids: CASSQLISSAGSYEQYF. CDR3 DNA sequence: TGTGCCAGCAGCCAACTAATATCATCCGCCGGATCCTACGAGCAGTACTTC.